This is a list of T cell receptor beta chains from one sample in a study of T-cell memory formation after mild COVID-19. Via MiXCR, TCRdb re-called the 5' RACE reads, giving one row per CDR3 protein. Of 250,000 to 400,000 distinct CDR3 sequences listed, 13% to 15% were seen once; the top ten hold 20% to 25%. Source material: PBMCs or a T cell subset sorted from them (not recorded which). Every receptor here comes from a man aged 18 to 29 who had mild COVID-19 (a few samples of this study predate the infection). Cell type and time point are not known. CDR3s include the opening cysteine and the closing phenylalanine or tryptophan. D genes are given only for firm matches. The listing skips clone size in some rows; elsewhere it reads once, few, many or a size class.

j_call	d_call	v_call	clone_size	cdr3_aa	cdr3_nt
TRBJ2-3	TRBD1	TRBV10-3	-	CAISAQGADTQYF	TGTGCCATCAGTGCGCAGGGGGCGGATACGCAGTATTTT
TRBJ2-3	-	TRBV5-1	-	CASSLFGQSSTDTQYF	TGCGCCAGCAGCTTGTTCGGACAGTCTAGCACAGATACGCAGTATTTT
TRBJ2-2	TRBD1	TRBV7-2	many	CASSTRGQGHGELFF	TGTGCCAGCAGCACCAGGGGACAGGGGCACGGGGAGCTGTTTTTT
TRBJ1-1	-	TRBV5-1	few	CASSFEGSTEAFF	TGCGCCAGCAGCTTTGAGGGGAGCACTGAAGCTTTCTTT
TRBJ2-3	-	TRBV6-2/TRBV6-3	many	CASSYSVDTQYF	TGTGCCAGCAGTTACTCCGTAGATACGCAGTATTTT
TRBJ2-5	-	TRBV9	-	CASSLEGRQETQYF	TGTGCCAGCAGCCTCGAGGGGAGACAAGAGACCCAGTACTTC
TRBJ1-1	-	TRBV27	-	CASSLATRAEAFF	TGTGCCAGCAGTTTAGCTACCCGGGCTGAAGCTTTCTTT
TRBJ2-3	-	TRBV10-3	-	CAISVTTDTQYF	TGTGCCATCAGTGTGACCACAGATACGCAGTATTTT
TRBJ1-1	-	TRBV5-4	-	CASSLDWIGAEAFF	TGTGCCAGCAGCTTGGACTGGATAGGGGCAGAAGCTTTCTTT
TRBJ2-5	TRBD1	TRBV5-1	few	CASSRKGGSETQYF	TGCGCCAGCAGCCGCAAAGGGGGCTCGGAGACCCAGTACTTC
TRBJ2-5	TRBD2	TRBV20-1	-	CSASLAGGPGETQYF	TGCAGTGCTAGCCTAGCGGGGGGGCCCGGGGAGACCCAGTACTTC
TRBJ1-1	-	TRBV20-1	few	CSARDMARGGNTEAFF	TGCAGTGCTAGAGATATGGCGCGAGGGGGTAACACTGAAGCTTTCTTT
TRBJ2-4	-	TRBV6-2/TRBV6-3	few	CASSTAQGGDIQYF	TGTGCCAGCAGTACCGCACAGGGTGGTGACATTCAGTACTTC
TRBJ1-4	-	TRBV20-1	few	CSANRAQDEKLFF	TGCAGTGCTAACAGGGCTCAGGATGAAAAACTGTTTTTT
TRBJ2-1	-	TRBV15	-	CATSRDRGEQFF	TGTGCCACCAGCAGAGATAGAGGTGAGCAGTTCTTC
TRBJ2-6	-	TRBV20-1	few	CSARDRRGSGANVLTF	TGCAGTGCTAGAGATCGGCGGGGCTCTGGGGCCAACGTCCTGACTTTC
TRBJ1-3	-	TRBV6-2/TRBV6-3	-	CASVAGGSGNTIYF	TGTGCCAGCGTAGCCGGAGGCTCTGGAAACACCATATATTTT
TRBJ2-3	-	TRBV9	-	CASSKRRTDTQYF	TGTGCCAGCAGTAAGAGGCGCACAGATACGCAGTATTTT
TRBJ2-3	-	TRBV10-3	-	CAISEPGWTQYF	TGTGCCATCAGTGAGCCGGGGTGGACGCAGTATTTT
TRBJ1-1	-	TRBV7-9	-	CASSDAWRGSEAFF	TGTGCCAGCAGCGACGCCTGGCGGGGTTCTGAAGCTTTCTTT
TRBJ1-2	-	TRBV4-3	many	CASSQEGRGFDGYTF	TGCGCCAGCAGCCAAGAGGGAAGGGGATTCGATGGCTACACCTTC
TRBJ2-2	-	TRBV13	many	CASSLFGELFF	TGTGCCAGCAGCTTATTCGGGGAGCTGTTTTTT
TRBJ2-7	-	TRBV5-1	few	CASSTQGGEQYF	TGCGCCAGCAGCACACAGGGCGGCGAGCAGTACTTC
TRBJ2-2	-	TRBV4-3	few	CASSQGTGPGELFF	TGCGCCAGCAGCCAAGGAACAGGGCCCGGGGAGCTGTTTTTT
TRBJ2-5	-	TRBV5-8	-	CASSWDNPRQETQYF	TGTGCCAGCAGTTGGGACAACCCCAGACAAGAGACCCAGTACTTC
TRBJ2-3	-	TRBV7-9	-	CASSLFLTDTQYF	TGTGCCAGCAGCTTATTCCTAACAGATACGCAGTATTTT
TRBJ2-2	-	TRBV5-1	many	CASSLRSENTGELFF	TGCGCCAGCAGCTTGAGGTCAGAGAACACCGGGGAGCTGTTTTTT
TRBJ2-1	-	TRBV4-3	-	CASSQSGWEQFF	TGCGCCAGCAGCCAATCAGGGTGGGAGCAGTTCTTC
TRBJ1-1	-	TRBV29-1	few	CSVQGLGNTEAFF	TGCAGCGTCCAGGGGCTGGGAAACACTGAAGCTTTCTTT
TRBJ2-7	-	TRBV30	-	CAWSPRGTYEQYF	TGTGCCTGGAGTCCCAGGGGAACTTACGAGCAGTACTTC
TRBJ2-3	TRBD2	TRBV14	-	CASSQRAGRTDTQYF	TGTGCCAGCAGCCAGCGAGCGGGGCGCACAGATACGCAGTATTTT
TRBJ1-2	-	TRBV7-9	-	CASSSGPGGYTF	TGTGCCAGCAGCTCCGGTCCAGGTGGCTACACCTTC
TRBJ1-4	-	TRBV5-1	few	CASSLYGDNEKLFF	TGCGCCAGCAGCTTGTACGGTGATAATGAAAAACTGTTTTTT
TRBJ2-1	TRBD1	TRBV6-1	many	CASSRRGNSLSNNEQFF	TGTGCCAGCAGCCGCAGGGGGAATTCACTCAGCAACAATGAGCAGTTCTTC
TRBJ1-1	-	TRBV20-1	-	CSARDLRAFF	TGCAGTGCTAGAGATCTTAGGGCTTTCTTT
TRBJ1-3	TRBD1	TRBV11-2	-	CASSPGQGASGNTIYF	TGTGCCAGCAGCCCAGGACAGGGGGCCTCTGGAAACACCATATATTTT
TRBJ1-2	-	TRBV5-1	-	CASTSSHGYTF	TGCGCCAGCACCTCCTCCCATGGCTACACCTTC
TRBJ2-7	-	TRBV4-3	few	CASSQEARAQLGQYF	TGCGCCAGCAGCCAAGAAGCAAGGGCCCAGTTGGGGCAGTACTTC
TRBJ2-4	TRBD2	TRBV7-9	few	CASSSGGLNIQYF	TGTGCCAGCAGCTCGGGAGGCTTGAACATTCAGTACTTC
TRBJ1-3	-	TRBV9	many	CASTRHPGRSSGNTIYF	TGTGCCAGCACTCGTCATCCCGGACGATCTTCTGGAAACACCATATATTTT
TRBJ2-4	-	TRBV7-9	-	CASSSQRTGTAKNIQYF	TGTGCCAGCAGCAGCCAGCGGACCGGAACAGCCAAAAACATTCAGTACTTC
TRBJ1-6	-	TRBV2	-	CASTLGEFYSPLHF	TGTGCCAGCACCTTAGGGGAGTTTTATTCACCCCTCCACTTT
TRBJ2-3	-	TRBV5-6	many	CASSFGGRTDTQYF	TGTGCCAGCAGCTTCGGGGGGCGCACAGATACGCAGTATTTT
TRBJ2-1	TRBD1	TRBV6-5	-	CASSYTHRGDLIEQFF	TGTGCCAGCAGTTACACACACAGGGGCGACCTCATCGAGCAGTTCTTC
TRBJ2-7	TRBD2	TRBV5-1	-	CASSGGRGYEQYF	TGCGCCAGCAGCGGCGGGAGGGGCTACGAGCAGTACTTC
TRBJ2-3	-	TRBV4-3	many	CASSQDFNTDTQYF	TGCGCCAGCAGCCAAGACTTCAACACAGATACGCAGTATTTT
TRBJ2-5	-	TRBV5-1	-	CASSSTWTTKETQYF	TGCGCCAGCAGCTCGACCTGGACAACAAAAGAGACCCAGTACTTC
TRBJ2-5	-	TRBV11-2	few	CASSKRRGTSQETQYF	TGTGCCAGCAGCAAGAGACGGGGGACGTCACAAGAGACCCAGTACTTC
TRBJ2-3	TRBD2	TRBV4-3	-	CASSQEAVAGGTDTQYF	TGCGCCAGCAGCCAAGAAGCAGTGGCGGGGGGCACAGATACGCAGTATTTT
TRBJ2-2	-	TRBV5-1	-	CASSPFLLRGGLTGELFF	TGCGCCAGCAGCCCCTTCCTTCTTCGTGGGGGTTTGACCGGGGAGCTGTTTTTT
TRBJ1-6	-	TRBV5-1	many	CASSLGQRNSPLHF	TGCGCCAGCAGCTTGGGACAGCGGAATTCACCCCTCCACTTT
TRBJ2-2	-	TRBV2	-	CASSELVGELTGELFF	TGTGCCAGCAGTGAACTGGTGGGGGAGCTTACCGGGGAGCTGTTTTTT
TRBJ2-3	-	TRBV20-1	few	CSATRNTDTQYF	TGCAGTGCTACCCGCAACACAGATACGCAGTATTTT
TRBJ1-1	-	TRBV27	-	CAISSGTNTEAFF	TGTGCCATCTCTTCGGGCACCAACACTGAAGCTTTCTTT
TRBJ1-1	TRBD1	TRBV6-5	few	CASSYTGAEAFF	TGTGCCAGCAGTTATACAGGGGCCGAAGCTTTCTTT